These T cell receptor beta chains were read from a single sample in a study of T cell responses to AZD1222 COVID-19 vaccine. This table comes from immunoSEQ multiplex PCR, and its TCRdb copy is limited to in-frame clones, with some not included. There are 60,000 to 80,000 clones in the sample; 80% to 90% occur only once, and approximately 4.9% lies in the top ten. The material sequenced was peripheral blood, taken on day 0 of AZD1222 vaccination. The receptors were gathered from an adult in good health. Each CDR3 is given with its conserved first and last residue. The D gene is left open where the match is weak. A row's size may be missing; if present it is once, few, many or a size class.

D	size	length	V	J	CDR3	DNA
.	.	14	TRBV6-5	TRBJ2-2	CASSPGANTGELFF	TGTGCCAGCAGCCCAGGCGCGAACACCGGGGAGCTGTTTTTT
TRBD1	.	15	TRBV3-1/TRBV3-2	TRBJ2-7	CASRQGTGGTYEQYF	TGTGCCAGCAGGCAGGGGACAGGGGGAACCTACGAGCAGTACTTC
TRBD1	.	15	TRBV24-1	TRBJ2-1	CATSDRGQGLGKQFF	TGTGCCACCAGTGATCGGGGACAGGGGCTAGGAAAGCAGTTCTTC
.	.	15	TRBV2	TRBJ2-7	CASSKVLGPSLEQYF	TGTGCCAGCAGTAAGGTGTTGGGACCTAGCCTCGAGCAGTACTTC
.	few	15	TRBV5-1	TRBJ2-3	CASSLWSPGTDTQYF	TGCGCCAGCAGCTTGTGGAGCCCGGGCACAGATACGCAGTATTTT
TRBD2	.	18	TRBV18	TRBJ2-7	CASSPRAGSSGTLVEQYF	TGTGCCAGCTCACCACGTGCAGGTTCTAGCGGAACCCTTGTCGAGCAGTACTTC
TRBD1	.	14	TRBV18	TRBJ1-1	CASSRDRVNTEAFF	TGTGCCAGCTCACGGGACAGGGTGAACACTGAAGCTTTCTTT
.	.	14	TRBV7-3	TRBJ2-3	CASSGGVSTDTQYF	TGTGCCAGCAGCGGCGGGGTGAGCACAGATACGCAGTATTTT
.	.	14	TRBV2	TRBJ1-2	CASTEHGTKNGYTF	TGTGCCAGCACTGAACATGGCACCAAGAATGGCTACACCTTC
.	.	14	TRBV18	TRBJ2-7	CASRPDTGSYEQYF	TGTGCCAGCCGGCCCGATACAGGGTCCTACGAGCAGTACTTC
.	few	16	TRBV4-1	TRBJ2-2	CASSQPPRQITGELFF	TGCGCCAGCAGCCAGCCGCCCCGGCAGATCACCGGGGAGCTGTTTTTT
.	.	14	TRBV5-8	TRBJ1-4	CASSRTGFDEKLFF	TGTGCCAGCAGCCGAACAGGGTTCGATGAAAAACTGTTTTTT
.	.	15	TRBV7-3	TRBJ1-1	CASSLLPGGGPGVSF	TGTGCCAGCAGCTTACTCCCGGGAGGAGGGCCGGGAGTTTCTTTT
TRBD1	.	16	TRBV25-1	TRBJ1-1	CASSPTGVGLYPEAFF	TGTGCCAGCAGTCCGACAGGGGTCGGGCTTTATCCTGAAGCTTTCTTT
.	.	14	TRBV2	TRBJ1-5	CASSETGLIQPQHF	TGTGCCAGCAGTGAAACAGGGTTGATTCAGCCCCAGCATTTT
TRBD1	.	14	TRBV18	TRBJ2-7	CASSPNRGDYEQYF	TGTGCCAGCTCACCAAACAGGGGAGACTACGAGCAGTACTTC
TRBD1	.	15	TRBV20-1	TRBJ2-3	CSASRTGANTDTQYF	TGCAGTGCTAGTAGGACAGGGGCGAACACAGATACGCAGTATTTT
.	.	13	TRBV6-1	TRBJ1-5	CASSDNVGDEGHF	TGTGCCAGCAGTGATAACGTAGGGGACGAGGGGCATTTT
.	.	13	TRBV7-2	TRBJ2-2	CASSLSPTGELFF	TGTGCCAGCAGCTTAAGTCCAACCGGGGAGCTGTTTTTT
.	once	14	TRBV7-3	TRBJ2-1	CASTAGAKNNEQFF	TGTGCCAGCACCGCGGGGGCTAAAAACAATGAGCAGTTCTTC
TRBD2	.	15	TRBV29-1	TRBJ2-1	CSVGSTSGAYNEQFF	TGCAGCGTTGGGTCTACTAGCGGCGCCTACAATGAGCAGTTCTTC
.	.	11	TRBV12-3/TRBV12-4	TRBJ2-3	CASRGVDTQYF	TGTGCCAGTCGGGGTGTAGATACGCAGTATTTT
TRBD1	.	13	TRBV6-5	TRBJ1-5	CASSTGVQQPQHF	TGTGCCAGCAGTACAGGGGTGCAGCAGCCCCAGCATTTT
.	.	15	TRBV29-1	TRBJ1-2	CSVKYGVTSNYGYTF	TGCAGCGTTAAGTACGGCGTGACCTCTAACTATGGCTACACCTTC
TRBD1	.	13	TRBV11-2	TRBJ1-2	CASSPRQGDGYTF	TGTGCCAGCAGCCCGCGACAGGGTGATGGCTACACCTTC
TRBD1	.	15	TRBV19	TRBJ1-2	CASSVDRGGGYGYTF	TGTGCCAGTAGTGTGGACAGGGGAGGGGGCTATGGCTACACCTTC
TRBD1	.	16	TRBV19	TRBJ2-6	CASSGTVRYGANVLTF	TGTGCCAGTAGTGGGACAGTACGCTACGGGGCCAACGTCCTGACTTTC
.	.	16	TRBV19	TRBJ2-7	CASTAIGGRSGYEQYF	TGTGCCAGTACTGCGATCGGGGGACGGAGTGGCTACGAGCAGTACTTC
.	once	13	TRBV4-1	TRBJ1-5	CASSPTGLQPQHF	TGCGCCAGCAGCCCGACAGGACTTCAGCCCCAGCATTTT
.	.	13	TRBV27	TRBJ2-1	CASSPTDYNEQFF	TGTGCCAGCAGCCCTACAGATTACAATGAGCAGTTCTTC
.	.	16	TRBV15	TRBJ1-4	CATRRHRSSTNEKLFF	TGTGCCACCAGAAGACACAGGTCCTCAACTAATGAAAAACTGTTTTTT
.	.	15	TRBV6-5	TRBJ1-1	CASRPQGPGSTEAFF	TGTGCCAGCAGACCCCAGGGTCCCGGGAGCACTGAAGCTTTCTTT
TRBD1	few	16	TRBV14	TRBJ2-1	CASSPGRDRGLNEQFF	TGTGCCAGCAGCCCAGGCCGAGACAGGGGGCTGAATGAGCAGTTCTTC
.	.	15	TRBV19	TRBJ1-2	CASILNAGINYGYTF	TGTGCCAGTATCCTAAATGCAGGGATTAACTATGGCTACACCTTC
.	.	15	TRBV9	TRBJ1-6	CASSDDLGGWAPLHF	TGTGCCAGCAGCGACGACCTGGGGGGCTGGGCACCCCTCCACTTT
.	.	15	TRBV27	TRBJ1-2	CASSPRGRANYGYTF	TGTGCCAGCAGCCCACGGGGGAGAGCTAACTATGGCTACACCTTC
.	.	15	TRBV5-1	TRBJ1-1	CASSLSGQSVTEAFF	TGCGCCAGCAGCTTGTCGGGACAATCGGTGACTGAAGCTTTCTTT
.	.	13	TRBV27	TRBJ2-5	CASSVESRGTQYF	TGTGCCAGCAGTGTTGAGTCAAGAGGGACCCAGTACTTC
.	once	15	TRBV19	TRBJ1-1	CASSPLDRLNTEAFF	TGTGCCAGTAGCCCGCTCGACAGGTTGAACACTGAAGCTTTCTTT
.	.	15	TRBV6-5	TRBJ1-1	CASSYDVELATEAFF	TGTGCCAGCAGTTACGATGTCGAGCTGGCAACTGAAGCTTTCTTT
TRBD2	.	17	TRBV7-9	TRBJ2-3	CASSREPSGGAGDTQYF	TGTGCCAGCAGCCGTGAACCTAGCGGGGGGGCGGGAGATACGCAGTATTTT
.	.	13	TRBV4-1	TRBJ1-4	CASSLESNEKLFF	TGCGCCAGCAGCCTCGAGAGTAACGAAAAACTGTTTTTT
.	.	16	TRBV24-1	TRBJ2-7	CATSDLPLEVTYEQYF	TGTGCCACCAGTGATTTACCCCTCGAGGTTACCTACGAGCAGTACTTC
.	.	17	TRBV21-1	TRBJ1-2	CASSKGPGFDQNYGYTF	TGTGCCAGCAGCAAAGGACCAGGTTTTGACCAAAACTATGGCTACACCTTC
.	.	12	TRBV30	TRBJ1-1	CAWSVRPVEAFF	TGTGCCTGGAGTGTACGCCCCGTTGAAGCTTTCTTT
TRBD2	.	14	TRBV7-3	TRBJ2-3	CASSPGLAPDTQYF	TGTGCCAGCAGCCCCGGACTAGCGCCAGATACGCAGTATTTT
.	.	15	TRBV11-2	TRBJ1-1	CASSLGSQGGAEAFF	TGTGCCAGCAGCTTAGGCTCGCAGGGCGGGGCTGAAGCTTTCTTT
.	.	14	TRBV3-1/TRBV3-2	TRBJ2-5	CASSQEGGGETQYF	TGTGCCAGCAGCCAAGAGGGGGGCGGAGAGACCCAGTACTTC
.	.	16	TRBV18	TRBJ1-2	CASSPPWGGKVDDYTF	TGTGCCAGCTCACCACCGTGGGGCGGCAAAGTAGACGACTACACCTTC
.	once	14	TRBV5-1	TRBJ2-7	CASSLGGTLYEQYF	TGCGCCAGCAGCTTGGGGGGCACCCTCTACGAGCAGTACTTC
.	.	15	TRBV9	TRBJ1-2	CASSLTGGPDYGYTF	TGTGCCAGCAGCCTTACGGGGGGTCCGGACTATGGCTACACCTTC
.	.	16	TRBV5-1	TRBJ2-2	CASSSQQVTNTGELFF	TGCGCCAGCAGCTCCCAACAGGTTACGAACACCGGGGAGCTGTTTTTT
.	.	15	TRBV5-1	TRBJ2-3	CASSSQTSSTDTQYF	TGCGCCAGCAGCTCCCAGACATCTAGCACAGATACGCAGTATTTT
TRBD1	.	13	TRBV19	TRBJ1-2	CASSIGQGDGYTF	TGTGCCAGTAGTATAGGACAGGGGGACGGCTACACCTTC